The clone carrying this TCR beta chain was seen only a few times. The antigen remains unidentified. The study profiled TCR beta VDJ and CDR3 using genomic DNA as template. TCRdb passed the reads through MiXCR, listing each CDR3 protein once. The repertoire holds more than 150,000 distinct CDR3 sequences, with approximately 49% as singletons. The record originates from a study of CD8+CD57+ T cells in acquired aplastic anemia. Background on the study: Sorted CD4+ and CD8+ cells yielded roughly 3.1 ug of DNA on average. Roughly 11 million reads, on average, were obtained for CD4+ cells from healthy donors.

Overall study findings and caveats: Sharing between patients and controls was observed for twenty-nine CD8+ CDR3 sequences. CD8+ Simpson's diversity in patients was not significantly different from that in controls.

Germline V gives CDR1 MNHNS, CDR2 SASEGT. Trimming at V came to 7 bases and at J to 6 bases, leaving 7 bases not matched to a gene. There are 14 residues in the CDR3. The sample was sorted CD4+, CD8+, or CD8+CD57+ T cells (not recorded which) from PBMCs. This sequence joins TRBV6-1 and TRBJ1-4; 8 nucleotides align to TRBD1. The source of this sequence is a human donor in good health. This CDR3 is CASTTTGDDEKLFF. The CDR3, as DNA: TGTGCCAGCACTACGACAGGGGATGATGAAAAACTGTTTTTT.